Sequencing of this T cell receptor beta chain was carried out in a study of blood T cell repertoires in COVID-19. The overall study: Researchers got acute and convalescent COVID-19 samples from the United States, Italy and Spain. PBMCs, B-cell-depleted T cells, or T cells provided the cDNA or gDNA that made up the material.

The germline gives CDR1 SGHNT, CDR2 YYREEE (reference sequence). The V segment lost 3 bases and the J segment 2 bases; nucleotides outside the gene matches: 3. The CDR3 runs 15 residues. Authors' data handling: Estimation of nucleated cell counts relied on the amplification of reference gene primers. Some clones are missing from TCRdb's copy, which holds only in-frame ones; the method was immunoSEQ multiplex PCR. V, J and clone size derive from that table, while D and trimming were established from the DNA sequence. The data hold under 120,000 clones, with 85% observed a single time. Source material: peripheral blood. The chain has TRBV5-4 and TRBJ1-2; 11 bases map to TRBD1. The TCR comes from a human donor in a cohort sampled during active COVID-19. The DNA of the CDR3 is TGTGCCAGCAGCTCGGGACAGGGGGTAAACTATGGCTACACCTTC. This sequence encodes CASSSGQGVNYGYTF. The variable domain in full, with the rest retrieved from reference TRBV5-4 and TRBJ1-2, is ETGVTQSPTHLIKTRGQQVTLRCSSQSGHNTVSWYQQALGQGPQFIFQYYREEENGRGNFPPRFSGLQFPNYSSELNVNALELDDSALYLCASSSGQGVNYGYTFGSGTRLTVV.